This T cell receptor (beta chain) was documented in a study of lymphopenia after photon versus proton radiotherapy. Study-level findings and limits: Larger post-nadir TCR diversity loss correlated inversely with survival in deceased patients. Under photons, naive T cells and diversity fell while effector/memory populations rose. Better survival with proton therapy was suggested as possible, not demonstrated.

A word on this clone: The antigen is undetermined.

There are 18 residues in the CDR3. CDR1 is LGHNA and CDR2 is YNFKEQ in the germline V gene. V was clipped by 0 bases and J by 2 bases, with 19 bases between them. This table comes from immunoSEQ multiplex PCR, and its TCRdb copy is limited to in-frame clones, with some not included. The data contain tens of thousands of clones, roughly four fifths of them seen just once; the ten biggest clones take up 3% to 4%. This TCR derives from a woman aged 45-65 years with pancreatic cancer. The chain recombines TRBV4-2 with TRBJ2-5, with D possibly TRBD2 on 6 matching bases. The sample consisted of peripheral blood, taken from a patient treated with photon-based radiotherapy. CDR3 coding DNA: TGTGCCAGCAGCCAAGAGGGGTCGAGCGGAGGGGCACAAGAGACCCAGTACTTC. Translation: CASSQEGSSGGAQETQYF.